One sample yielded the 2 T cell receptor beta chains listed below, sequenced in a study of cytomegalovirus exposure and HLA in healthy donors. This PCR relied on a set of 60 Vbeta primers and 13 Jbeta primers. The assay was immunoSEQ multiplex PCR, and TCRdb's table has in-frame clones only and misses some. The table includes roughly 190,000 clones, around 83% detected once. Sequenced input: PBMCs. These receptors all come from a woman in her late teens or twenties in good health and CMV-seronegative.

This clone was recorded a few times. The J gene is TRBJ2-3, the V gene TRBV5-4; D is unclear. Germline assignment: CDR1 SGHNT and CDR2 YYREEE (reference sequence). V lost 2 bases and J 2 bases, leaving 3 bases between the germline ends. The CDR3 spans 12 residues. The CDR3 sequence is CASSFFTDTQYF. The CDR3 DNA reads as TGTGCCAGCAGCTTCTTCACAGATACGCAGTATTTT.

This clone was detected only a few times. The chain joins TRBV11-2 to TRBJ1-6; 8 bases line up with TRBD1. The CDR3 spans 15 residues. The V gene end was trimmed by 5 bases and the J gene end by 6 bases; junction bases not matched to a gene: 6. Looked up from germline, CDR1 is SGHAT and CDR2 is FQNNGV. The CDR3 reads CASSARTGSNSPLHF. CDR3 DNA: TGTGCCAGCAGCGCTCGGACAGGGAGTAATTCACCCCTCCACTTT. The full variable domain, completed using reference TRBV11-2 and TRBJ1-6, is EAGVAQSPRYKIIEKRQSVAFWCNPISGHATLYWYQQILGQGPKLLIQFQNNGVVDDSQLPKDRFSAERLKGVDSTLKIQPAKLEDSAVYLCASSARTGSNSPLHFGNGTRLTVT.